The 2 T cell receptor beta chains below come from one sample, sequenced in a study of cytomegalovirus exposure and HLA in healthy donors. Sequencing used immunoSEQ multiplex PCR; TCRdb keeps in-frame clones, though not all of them. The repertoire has approximately 240,000 clones, about 93% of them found once; the top ten carry around 1%. Sequenced material: PBMCs. The receptors derive from a woman between 18 and 29 years old in good health and CMV-seronegative.

The CDR3 protein is CASRLSGYTEAFF. The CDR3 DNA sequence: TGTGCCAGCAGGCTTTCGGGGTACACTGAAGCTTTCTTT. The chain links TRBV6-1 to TRBJ1-1, with D unclear. The CDR3 runs to 13 residues. The V gene lost 6 bases and the J gene lost 3 bases, with 11 bases spanning the gap. From germline, CDR1 is MNHNS and CDR2 SASEGT.

The chain has TRBV19 and TRBJ2-1, with 9 bases lining up with TRBD1. V gave up 5 bases and J gave up 1 base; unmatched junction bases: 15. The germline gives CDR1 LNHDA, CDR2 SQIVND (reference sequence). The CDR3 contains 19 residues. The CDR3 spells CASSLRDRVRAGSYNEQFF. The CDR3 bases are TGTGCCAGTAGTCTCCGGGACAGGGTTCGGGCGGGGTCCTACAATGAGCAGTTCTTC.